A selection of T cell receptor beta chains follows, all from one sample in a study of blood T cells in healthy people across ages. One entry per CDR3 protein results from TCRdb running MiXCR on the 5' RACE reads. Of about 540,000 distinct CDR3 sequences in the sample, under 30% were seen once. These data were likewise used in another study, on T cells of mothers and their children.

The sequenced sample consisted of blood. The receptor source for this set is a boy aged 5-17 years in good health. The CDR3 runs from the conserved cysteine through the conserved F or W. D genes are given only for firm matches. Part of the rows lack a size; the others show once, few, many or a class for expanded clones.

CDR3nt: TGTGCCAGCAGTGTGACCTCGGGGGCAGGGACTAATGAAAAACTGTTTTTT; CDR3aa: CASSVTSGAGTNEKLFF; j_gene: TRBJ1-4; abundance: NA; v_gene: TRBV27; d_gene: NA
CDR3nt: TGTGCCAGCAGTTCGGGACAGGGGGCAAAGTTGGGCACAGATACGCAGTATTTT; CDR3aa: CASSSGQGAKLGTDTQYF; j_gene: TRBJ2-3; abundance: few; v_gene: TRBV12-3/TRBV12-4; d_gene: TRBD1
CDR3nt: TGTGCCATCAGCGCGACAGGGAACCAAGAGACCCAGTACTTC; CDR3aa: CAISATGNQETQYF; j_gene: TRBJ2-5; abundance: NA; v_gene: TRBV10-3; d_gene: TRBD1
CDR3nt: TGCGCCAGCAGCCCCGGGACAGGGGAAAGGTCCTACGAGCAGTACTTC; CDR3aa: CASSPGTGERSYEQYF; j_gene: TRBJ2-7; abundance: few; v_gene: TRBV4-3; d_gene: TRBD1
CDR3nt: TGTGCCAGCAGCACAGGGGTCTTAAGAACCTACAATGAGCAGTTCTTC; CDR3aa: CASSTGVLRTYNEQFF; j_gene: TRBJ2-1; abundance: NA; v_gene: TRBV28; d_gene: TRBD1
CDR3nt: TGCAGTGCTAAAAGGGATGATTCCCCTTATGGCTACACCTTC; CDR3aa: CSAKRDDSPYGYTF; j_gene: TRBJ1-2; abundance: NA; v_gene: TRBV20-1; d_gene: NA
CDR3nt: TGTGCCAGCAGTCCCGGGACTAGCGGGAGGAGGGACATTCAGTACTTC; CDR3aa: CASSPGTSGRRDIQYF; j_gene: TRBJ2-4; abundance: NA; v_gene: TRBV6-6; d_gene: TRBD2
CDR3nt: TGTGCCAGCAGTTCTTTGGCCGGAACTGAAGCTTTCTTT; CDR3aa: CASSSLAGTEAFF; j_gene: TRBJ1-1; abundance: many; v_gene: TRBV6-5; d_gene: NA
CDR3nt: TGCCGGTGGGTAGCGGGGGACAATGAGCAGTTCTTC; CDR3aa: CRWVAGDNEQFF; j_gene: TRBJ2-1; abundance: NA; v_gene: TRBV29-1; d_gene: TRBD2
CDR3nt: TGTGCCGGCAGCTCCCGGACAGGGGACGAGCAGTACTTC; CDR3aa: CAGSSRTGDEQYF; j_gene: TRBJ2-7; abundance: few; v_gene: TRBV7-3; d_gene: TRBD1
CDR3nt: TGTGCCAGCAGCTCCGGACTGGAGACGGAAAAACTGTTTTTT; CDR3aa: CASSSGLETEKLFF; j_gene: TRBJ1-4; abundance: NA; v_gene: TRBV5-6; d_gene: NA
CDR3nt: TGCAGTGCTAGATCGGGGGACAGGGCCACCTACGAGCAGTACTTC; CDR3aa: CSARSGDRATYEQYF; j_gene: TRBJ2-7; abundance: NA; v_gene: TRBV20-1; d_gene: TRBD1
CDR3nt: TGTGCCATCAGTGAGGGGACAGGGCAAGAGACCCAGTACTTC; CDR3aa: CAISEGTGQETQYF; j_gene: TRBJ2-5; abundance: few; v_gene: TRBV10-3; d_gene: TRBD1
CDR3nt: TGTGCCAGCAGTTACTCCCGGACAGGGGGACAGCCCCAGCATTTT; CDR3aa: CASSYSRTGGQPQHF; j_gene: TRBJ1-5; abundance: NA; v_gene: TRBV6-5; d_gene: TRBD1
CDR3nt: TGCGCCAGCAGCCAAGATAGTACGGGGAGAGGAGAGACCCAGTACTTC; CDR3aa: CASSQDSTGRGETQYF; j_gene: TRBJ2-5; abundance: many; v_gene: TRBV4-3; d_gene: NA